This T cell receptor beta chain was captured by sequencing in a study of vaccination effects on CD4 cells after COVID-19. Antigen-specific CD4+ T cells were expanded (with viral peptide pools) by the ViraFEST assay ahead of sequencing. After roughly ten days in culture, the CD4+ T cells were isolated. Vaccinees lacked prior SARS-CoV-2 infection and tested negative for nucleocapsid antibodies. Findings of the study overall: The vaccine-induced clones of healthy vaccinees included only 1 of 255 that cross-reacted with common cold coronaviruses.

Measured with immunoSEQ multiplex PCR; TCRdb has only the in-frame clones, and not every one. The sample holds about 41,000 clones, around 77% seen once. This CDR3 has 13 residues. Per the germline V gene, CDR1 is SGHRS and CDR2 is YFSETQ. Trimming pared 0 bases from V and 6 bases from J, leaving 8 bases between. Of note for this clone: Its antigen is not known.

The chain joins TRBV5-1 to TRBJ2-3; D assignment may be TRBD1 or TRBD2 (5 bases each). The sequence came from a human donor who received a COVID-19 vaccine. The source material was CD4+ T cells from PBMCs cultured with HCoV-NL63 spike peptides, sampled before COVID-19 vaccination. The CDR3 nucleotides read TGCGCCAGCAGCTTGGGGGGGATGGATACGCAGTATTTT. Its protein product is CASSLGGMDTQYF.